Below, 15 T cell receptor beta chains from the same sample are listed, as sequenced in a study of T cell responses to AZD1222 COVID-19 vaccine. Measured with immunoSEQ multiplex PCR; TCRdb has only the in-frame clones, and not every one. The table has under 150,000 clones, roughly 90% seen once. Specimen: peripheral blood, collected on day 0 of AZD1222 vaccination. The receptors were gathered from an adult in good health.

The chain carries TRBV19 and TRBJ1-4, with a possible D match to TRBD1 (6 bases). The CDR3 runs 16 residues. Germline lookup yields CDR1 LNHDA and CDR2 SQIVND (reference sequence). Trimming cost V 0 bases and J 5 bases, with 13 bases left between them. The CDR3 spells CASSIDVTGKNEKLFF. The CDR3 DNA reads TGTGCCAGTAGTATAGACGTTACAGGGAAAAATGAAAAACTGTTTTTT.

The chain links TRBV30 to TRBJ1-5; D might be TRBD1 (6 bases). Trimming took 3 bases from V and 6 from J, leaving 12 bases between them. The V gene's germline CDR1 is GTSNPN and CDR2 SVGIG (reference sequence). This CDR3 has 13 amino acids. CDR3 sequence (DNA): TGTGCCTGGAGAGGCCGGGGGGCTCAGCCCCAGCATTTT. It specifies CAWRGRGAQPQHF. Looking up the rest from reference TRBV30 and TRBJ1-5 gives the full variable domain: SQTIHQWPATLVQPVGSPLSLECTVEGTSNPNLYWYRQAAGRGLQLLFYSVGIGQISSEVPQNLSASRPQDRQFILSSKKLLLSDSGFYLCAWRGRGAQPQHFGDGTRLSIL.

V usage is TRBV27 and J usage is TRBJ1-4; D ambiguous. Germline V gene data show CDR1 as MNHEY and CDR2 as SMNVEV (reference sequence). This CDR3 is 12 amino acids long. Trimming cost V 2 bases and J 7 bases, with 5 bases left between them. Here the CDR3 DNA reads TGTGCCAGCAGTTTAACGGGTGAAAAACTGTTTTTT. As protein: CASSLTGEKLFF.

This chain joins TRBV10-3 and TRBJ2-5, with 9 bases that match TRBD1. J lost 6 bases, V lost 6 bases, and 8 bases had no gene match. Germline lookup yields CDR1 ENHRY and CDR2 SYGVKD. CDR3 size: 14 residues. CDR3 sequence: CAIRGQGGLKTQYF. The CDR3 DNA is TGTGCCATCAGGGGACAGGGAGGGTTAAAGACCCAGTACTTC.

The chain joins TRBV20-1 to TRBJ1-5, with D possibly TRBD1 on 6 matching bases. The CDR3 is 14 residues long. CDR1 and CDR2 from the germline V gene are DFQATT and SNEGSKA (reference sequence). V was shortened by 3 bases and J by 3 bases, with 12 bases between the two germline ends. The CDR3 nucleotides are TGCAGTGCTAGTAGGGCAGGGGTCAATCAGCCCCAGCATTTT. As protein: CSASRAGVNQPQHF.

The gene calls are TRBV18 and TRBJ1-5, with 11 bases aligning to TRBD1. This CDR3 has 14 residues. V trimming: 2 bases; J trimming: 9 bases; junction bases outside the gene matches: 3. Per the germline V gene, CDR1 is KGHSH and CDR2 is LQKENI. The CDR3 is CASSPGTGGRPQHF. CDR3 DNA sequence: TGTGCCAGCTCACCAGGGACAGGGGGTAGGCCCCAGCATTTT.

This clone was picked up one time. This chain joins TRBV7-3 and TRBJ2-2; TRBD2 matches at 11 bases. V lost 5 bases and J lost 6; bases outside the gene matches: 8. In germline, CDR1 is SGHTA, CDR2 FQGTGA. CDR3 length equals 16 residues. The CDR3 region is CASSKLAGVSAGELFF. The DNA for the CDR3 is TGTGCCAGCAGCAAACTAGCGGGAGTATCGGCCGGGGAGCTGTTTTTT.

The CDR3 sequence is CASSVSSGGDNEQFF. The CDR3 DNA sequence: TGTGCCAGCAGCGTATCCAGCGGGGGGGACAATGAGCAGTTCTTC. The chain links TRBV9 to TRBJ2-1, with 10 bases matching TRBD2. V lost 1 base, J lost 5 bases, and 3 bases stayed unmatched. Germline V CDR1 and CDR2: SGDLS, YYNGEE. The CDR3 runs 15 residues.

The genes are TRBV5-5 and TRBJ1-4, with D uncertain. Germline lookup yields CDR1 SGHKS and CDR2 YYEKEE (reference sequence). The CDR3 consists of 13 residues. V lost 2 bases, J lost 8 bases, and 10 bases lay in between. The CDR3 is CASSFRVEEKLFF. CDR3 coding DNA: TGTGCCAGCAGCTTTAGGGTAGAAGAAAAACTGTTTTTT.

This clone has a single count. This chain links TRBV24-1 with TRBJ2-1, with a possible D match to TRBD1 (6 bases). This CDR3 has 15 residues. The germline CDR1 and CDR2 sequences are KGHDR and SFDVKD. The V end was cut by 5 bases, the J end by 3 bases, with 13 bases between. The CDR3 nucleotides read TGTGCCACCAGTGGTCGAAAGGGGGTCTACAATGAGCAGTTCTTC. Protein product: CATSGRKGVYNEQFF.

The CDR3 is CASSVGGDWSYNEQFF. The DNA of the CDR3 is TGTGCCAGCAGCGTGGGCGGGGATTGGTCCTACAATGAGCAGTTCTTC. The chain is built from TRBV9 and TRBJ2-1, with TRBD2 as a possible D gene (6 bases). Trimming cost V 2 bases and J 1 base, with 13 bases left between them. The CDR3 is 16 amino acids. Germline assignment: CDR1 SGDLS and CDR2 YYNGEE. Complete variable domain (other parts from reference TRBV9 and TRBJ2-1): DSGVTQTPKHLITATGQRVTLRCSPRSGDLSVYWYQQSLDQGLQFLIQYYNGEERAKGNILERFSAQQFPDLHSELNLSSLELGDSALYFCASSVGGDWSYNEQFFGPGTRLTVL.

J is TRBJ2-5 and V is TRBV14, with 11 bases identical to TRBD2. Germline CDR1 is SGHDN and CDR2 is FVKESK. The length of the CDR3 is 16 residues. V shed 2 bases, J shed 2 bases, and the junction held 4 bases outside the gene matches. The CDR3 loop is CASSQMTSGMQETQYF. The CDR3 region has the DNA TGTGCCAGCAGCCAAATGACTAGCGGGATGCAAGAGACCCAGTACTTC.

The gene calls are TRBV5-5 and TRBJ1-3, with D perhaps matching TRBD1 (5 bases). Looked up from germline, CDR1 is SGHKS and CDR2 is YYEKEE (reference sequence). This CDR3 is built from 15 residues. V lost 4 bases, J lost 3 bases, and 14 bases lay in between. The CDR3 DNA reads as TGTGCCAGCAGCATCGCCGTGGGGGGTGGAAACACCATATATTTT. Its translation: CASSIAVGGGNTIYF.

This chain connects TRBV27 to TRBJ1-5; D perhaps matches TRBD1 (6 bases). The ends were cut back, 5 bases at V and 0 bases at J, with 14 bases in the middle. Per the germline V gene, CDR1 is MNHEY and CDR2 is SMNVEV (reference sequence). The CDR3 consists of 16 residues. As DNA, the CDR3 is TGTGCCAGCAGTCCCTCCCGGGGGCATAGCAATCAGCCCCAGCATTTT. It codes for CASSPSRGHSNQPQHF.

The V gene is TRBV19, the J gene TRBJ2-7; D is undetermined. The CDR3 loop spans 13 amino acids. Per germline, CDR1 LNHDA and CDR2 SQIVND (reference sequence). V lost 4 bases and J lost 0, with 7 bases in between. The CDR3 nucleotides read TGTGCCAGTAGTACGGCGATCTCCTACGAGCAGTACTTC. Its protein product is CASSTAISYEQYF.